This T cell receptor (beta chain) was obtained from a study of shared clonotypes between healthy human individuals. The CDR3 is made up of 14 amino acids. Germline CDR1 is MNHEY and CDR2 is SMNVEV (reference sequence). Germline trimming cut 5 bases from V and 6 bases from J; bases unmatched to any gene: 6. The assay was immunoSEQ multiplex PCR, and TCRdb's table has in-frame clones only and misses some. The sample has about 2 million clones; approximately 95% are singletons. Of note for this clone: Its target is not known.

General study points: Among the subsets, naive ones generally showed larger estimated richness than memory ones.

Selected positively for CCR7 and CD45RO-negative, naive CD8 cells excluded terminally differentiated effector memory CD45RA+ cells. This sequence joins TRBV27 and TRBJ1-2; 10 bases are a match to TRBD1. The sequence came from a man in his late teens or twenties in good health. The specimen sequenced was naive CD8+ T cells sorted from blood. The CDR3 here is CASSTLGQGNGYTF. In DNA, the CDR3 is TGTGCCAGCAGTACCTTGGGACAGGGGAATGGCTACACCTTC.